The 5 T cell receptor beta chains given below trace back to one sample, sequenced in a study of T cells in Graves' hyperthyroidism and ophthalmopathy. RNA transcripts gave rise to amplified TCR beta CDR3 regions. HTBI primers were employed in a first-round RT-PCR of the TCR CDR3. TCRdb reprocessed the multiplex PCR reads via MiXCR and lists one record per CDR3 protein. Here the sample spans hundreds of thousands of distinct CDR3 sequences, approximately 19% being singletons. Sequenced input: blood. The receptor set was obtained from a woman in her late teens or twenties with Graves' hyperthyroidism.

This clonotype was seen many times. The V and J genes are TRBV6-1 and TRBJ2-5; 8 bases are a match to TRBD1. Trimming took 1 base from V and 3 from J; bases not matched to a gene: 7. The germline CDR1 and CDR2 sequences are MNHNS and SASEGT. This CDR3 contains 16 residues. DNA of the CDR3: TGTGCCAGCAGTGAAGGGTGGACAGGGATGAAAGAGACCCAGTACTTC. Translating it yields CASSEGWTGMKETQYF.

This clonotype was counted many times. V and J are TRBV27 and TRBJ2-6; D gene unclear. Between the trimmed V and J ends, which lost 5 bases and 10 bases, there was a span of 12 bases. There are 13 residues in the CDR3. Germline assignment: CDR1 MNHEY and CDR2 SMNVEV (reference sequence). DNA of the CDR3: TGTGCCAGCAGTGGCCTTGGCCGGAACGTCCTGACTTTC. Translating it yields CASSGLGRNVLTF.

This sequence joins TRBV4-1 and TRBJ2-7; 7 bases line up with TRBD2. The CDR3 is 15 amino acids. V shed 4 bases and J 3 bases; nucleotides not matched to a gene: 9. The germline gives CDR1 MGHRA, CDR2 YSYEKL. The CDR3 DNA follows: TGCGCCAGCAGCCTAAAGGGAGGGTGGAACTACGAGCAGTACTTC. Translating gives CASSLKGGWNYEQYF.

This clonotype was counted many times. The chain's CDR3 is CASGGLETQYF. DNA for the CDR3: TGTGCCTCGGGTGGGTTGGAGACCCAGTACTTC. The V call is TRBV6-1, the J call TRBJ2-5; D is unresolved. The germline V gene has CDR1 MNHNS and CDR2 SASEGT. The CDR3 has 11 residues. The V gene lost 11 bases and the J gene lost 5 bases, with 12 bases spanning the gap.

This clonotype has ten or more counts. The V call is TRBV29-1, the J call TRBJ2-5; 8 bases align to TRBD2. This CDR3 spans 12 amino acids. J lost 2 bases, V lost 4 bases, and 0 bases had no gene match. Germline CDR1 is SQVTM and CDR2 is ANQGSEA. CDR3 in amino acids: CSVVAGQETQYF. The CDR3 region has the DNA TGCAGCGTTGTAGCGGGGCAAGAGACCCAGTACTTC.